This T cell receptor beta chain was captured by sequencing in a study of Ad26.COV2.S vaccination and SARS-CoV-2 variants (dated by TCRdb to the early 2020s). Context from the whole study: The specificity and breadth of SARS-CoV-2-reactive T cell receptors after Ad26.COV2.S vaccination were assessed by TCRbeta repertoire sequencing. A total of 32 samples were included in the TCR-sequenced set, comprising around 19 Ad26.COV2.S vaccine recipients, 5 placebo recipients and 8 SARS-CoV-2 convalescent individuals.

Per the germline V gene (reference sequence), DFQATT is the CDR1 and SNEGSKA is the CDR2. Including cysteine and phenylalanine, the CDR3 has 11 amino acids. The CDR3 DNA has 33 bases and is translated from base 1. V is cut by 6 bases and J by 4 bases, and the space between the germline ends is 9 bases. The sample's time point label is to be understood as: individuals recovered from natural SARS-CoV-2 infection. In regard to this clone: The target of this receptor is not known. Within one base of it there is no much larger clone, and no base qualities were kept.

TCRbeta CDR3 regions were sequenced with the immunoSEQ Assay. After extraction, genomic DNA underwent amplification by bias-controlled multiplex PCR, followed by high-throughput sequencing. The paper's data handling went like this. Collapsing and filtering of sequences were performed to quantify the absolute abundance of each unique TCRbeta CDR3 region. T cell fraction was estimated by normalization of TCRbeta template counts to usable DNA, with usable DNA being measured through amplification of reference genes present in all nucleated cells. Repertoire TCRs were annotated as SARS-CoV-2-specific when V gene, CDR3 amino acid sequence and J gene were exactly matched to a known reactive TCR set. The reference SARS-CoV-2 TCR set was obtained from MIRA and was filtered for enrichment in COVID-19-positive ImmuneCODE repertoires, whereby public or cross-reactive TCRs were removed. Using the MIRA antigens, annotated TCRs were further analysed by specific ORF or by position within an ORF. Breadth was defined as annotated unique rearrangements over total unique productive rearrangements; depth was the summed frequency of those rearrangements. Two-sided Wilcoxon rank-sum tests were used to compare TCR breadth between groups. Here the immuneACCESS table is served through TCRdb, limited to in-frame sequences with V and J called. Missing clones are a known gap in these copies; in checked studies unresolved V genes cover under half, and the rest lacks a known reason. V and J calls and clone size come straight from that table; D and trimming were deduced from the DNA. Counted in this sample were some 350,000 clones; 92% of them appeared once. Of the sample, 3.5% to 4.5% is held by the ten largest clones.

Study-level results and caveats: After vaccination, substantial breadth of spike-specific CD8+ and CD4+ T cell responses was reported. Ad26.COV2.S recipients had higher spike-specific TCR breadth than placebo recipients (P = 0.0014). The authors noted that total T cell responses may have been underestimated by the TCR breadth and depth analyses. Vaccine and placebo recipients had similar non-spike TCR breadth, a finding consistent with the vaccine containing only spike.

The chain employs TRBV20-1 and TRBJ1-1; the D segment cannot be called with confidence. Sample: peripheral blood, taken after recovery from COVID-19. This clonotype was sampled from a human donor who had recovered from COVID-19. DNA sequence: TGCAGTGCCCGCTGGGGCACTGAAGCTTTCTTT. It translates as CSARWGTEAFF.